This is a list of T cell receptor beta chains from one sample in a study of T cell responses to AZD1222 COVID-19 vaccine. TCRdb's table, derived via immunoSEQ multiplex PCR, lists solely in-frame clones and lacks some. The sample has some 150,000 clones; more than 85% are singletons. Sequencing used peripheral blood, obtained on day 0 of AZD1222 vaccination. All receptors come from an adult in good health. The CDR3 runs from the conserved cysteine through the conserved F or W. D genes are given only for firm matches. Size tells how often a clone was seen (once, few, many) or the class of an expanded clone, and some rows leave it out.

TGTGCCAGCAGCTTAGCTCCGACAGGGGGAGACTATGGCTACACCTTC	CASSLAPTGGDYGYTF	once	TRBD1	TRBV7-8	TRBJ1-2
TGTGCCAGTAGTATTGGGGGAGAGACCCAGTACTTC	CASSIGGETQYF	-	-	TRBV19	TRBJ2-5
TGTGCCAGCAGTGACACCTACTACGGGACACATACCAACAATGAGCAGTTCTTC	CASSDTYYGTHTNNEQFF	-	-	TRBV6-4	TRBJ2-1
TGTGCCAGCAGTTACTCGACACGGCTGGGTTACGAAAAACTGTTTTTT	CASSYSTRLGYEKLFF	-	-	TRBV6-5	TRBJ1-4
TGTGCCAGCAGTCGCAACCCCGGGACAATGAACACTGAAGCTTTCTTT	CASSRNPGTMNTEAFF	-	-	TRBV6-2/TRBV6-3	TRBJ1-1
TGTGCCAGCAGCCGTTACAGGGGGAGTTCTGAAGGAGCTTTCTTT	CASSRYRGSSEGAFF	-	TRBD1	TRBV7-6	TRBJ1-1
TGTGCCAGCAGTGACAACCGGATCGGTCAGGGTCCCGGAAACACCATATATTTT	CASSDNRIGQGPGNTIYF	once	-	TRBV25-1	TRBJ1-3
TGTGCCAGCAGCTTTTCTCAGGGGGAAACGAACACCGGGGAGCTGTTTTTT	CASSFSQGETNTGELFF	-	TRBD1	TRBV7-8	TRBJ2-2
TGTGCCAGCAGCCGGAGGGAGACCAATGAGCAGTTCTTC	CASSRRETNEQFF	-	-	TRBV7-3	TRBJ2-1
TGTGCCAGCAGCTTAGGGTTATCAGTTGGCTACACCTTC	CASSLGLSVGYTF	-	-	TRBV7-9	TRBJ1-2
TGCGCCAGCAGCTTGGCGTCGGGCAGCAACTATGGCTACACCTTC	CASSLASGSNYGYTF	-	-	TRBV5-1	TRBJ1-2
TGTGCCAGCTCACCAATACAAGGACAGGGAAATTCACCCCTCCACTTT	CASSPIQGQGNSPLHF	-	TRBD1	TRBV18	TRBJ1-6
TGTGCCAGCAGCCAAGATTGGCGGGGATATACGCAGTATTTT	CASSQDWRGYTQYF	-	-	TRBV3-1/TRBV3-2	TRBJ2-3
TGTGCCAGTAGTATAGGTCGGGGACAGACAAAGCAGTACTTC	CASSIGRGQTKQYF	-	TRBD1	TRBV19	TRBJ2-7
TGTGCCAGCAGCTTGGAACAGAACCAAGAGACCCAGTACTTC	CASSLEQNQETQYF	-	-	TRBV7-2	TRBJ2-5
TGTGCCAGCAGTACACAGGGGACCAGGACTGAAGCTTTCTTT	CASSTQGTRTEAFF	-	TRBD1	TRBV6-5	TRBJ1-1
TGTGCTAGTGGCCGACAGGGATCCTACAATGAGCAGTTCTTC	CASGRQGSYNEQFF	-	TRBD1	TRBV12-5	TRBJ2-1
TGTGCCAGCAGCTGGGGGACAGGGCTAGGTCAGCCCCAGCATTTT	CASSWGTGLGQPQHF	-	TRBD1	TRBV5-6	TRBJ1-5
TGCGCCAGCAGCACGGGACAGGGGCCCGCTTCCCCGGGCTACACCTTC	CASSTGQGPASPGYTF	-	TRBD1	TRBV5-1	TRBJ1-2
TGCGCCAGCAGCTTGGACAGGGGCAATCAGCCCCAGCATTTT	CASSLDRGNQPQHF	-	-	TRBV5-1	TRBJ1-5
TGTGCCAGCAGGGAGATTAGTCTTAGCAATCAGCCCCAGCATTTT	CASREISLSNQPQHF	-	-	TRBV6-5	TRBJ1-5
TGCGCCAGCAGCCAATCACCGGGACAGGACTACGAGCAGTACTTC	CASSQSPGQDYEQYF	-	TRBD1	TRBV4-1	TRBJ2-7
TGTGCCAGCAGCCACTACCGAGGTTTATGGTTCTTC	CASSHYRGLWFF	-	-	TRBV7-9	TRBJ2-1
TGTGCCAGCAGTTTGGGACAGGGGATCGATGGCTACACCTTC	CASSLGQGIDGYTF	-	TRBD1	TRBV3-1/TRBV3-2	TRBJ1-2
TGTGCCAGCAGTTACAACCCCGGGACAGTACAAGAGACCCAGTACTTC	CASSYNPGTVQETQYF	-	TRBD1	TRBV6-5	TRBJ2-5